Below are 23 T cell receptor beta chains sequenced from a single sample in a study of cytomegalovirus exposure and HLA in healthy donors. Use of 60 Vbeta and 13 Jbeta primers characterized the PCR. Sequencing used immunoSEQ multiplex PCR; TCRdb keeps in-frame clones, though not all of them. Of 150,000 to 200,000 clones listed, roughly 76% are singletons. The sample comprised PBMCs. These receptor sequences come from a human donor in good health.

In this sample, this clone turned up a few times. This sequence joins TRBV16 and TRBJ2-3; D uncertain. The V end lost 6 bases, the J end lost 2 bases, and 18 bases lay between the germline ends. Germline values: CDR1 KGHSY, CDR2 FQNENV. The length of the CDR3 is 16 residues. The CDR3 is CASSPLWAGPTDTQYF. The CDR3 DNA sequence: TGTGCCAGCAGTCCTCTTTGGGCAGGTCCCACAGATACGCAGTATTTT.

This sequence joins TRBV2 and TRBJ1-5; 7 bases match TRBD1. This CDR3 has 13 residues. Germline trimming cut 7 bases from V and 7 bases from J; bases unmatched to any gene: 7. Germline V gives CDR1 SNHLY, CDR2 FYNNEI. CDR3 DNA: TGTGCCAGCAAACGACAGGGTGAGCAGCCCCAGCATTTT. It translates to CASKRQGEQPQHF.

The table lists this clone with a few counts. The V and J genes are TRBV6-5 and TRBJ1-1, with TRBD1 matching over 7 bases. Germline assignment: CDR1 MNHEY and CDR2 SVGAGI. V lost 6 bases, J lost 7 bases, and 5 bases stayed unmatched. The CDR3 extends over 12 amino acids. The CDR3: CASRAGGNEAFF. CDR3 DNA: TGTGCCAGCAGAGCAGGGGGGAATGAAGCTTTCTTT.

The gene calls are TRBV6-1 and TRBJ1-1; D is unclear. This CDR3 spans 14 amino acids. Trimming cost V 7 bases and J 0 bases, with 12 bases left between them. Germline V gene sequence: CDR1 MNHNS, CDR2 SASEGT. CDR3 region: CASTFLQVNTEAFF. The CDR3 bases are TGTGCCAGCACATTCCTTCAGGTGAACACTGAAGCTTTCTTT.

The chain links TRBV6-5 to TRBJ2-1; D remains unclear. Germline assignment: CDR1 MNHEY and CDR2 SVGAGI. Deletions cut 0 bases from V and 6 bases from J, with 9 bases between. The CDR3 extends over 14 amino acids. The CDR3 sequence: CASSYSGPLNEQFF. DNA for the CDR3: TGTGCCAGCAGTTACTCGGGCCCTCTCAATGAGCAGTTCTTC.

The CDR3 loop reads CASSRGGVEPQHF. The DNA of the CDR3 is TGTGCCAGCAGCCGGGGGGGGGTGGAGCCCCAGCATTTT. The chain is built from TRBV5-8 and TRBJ1-5, with D perhaps TRBD1 (5 bases). Germline loops: CDR1 SGHTS, CDR2 YDEGEE. This CDR3 has 13 residues. The V and J ends lost 4 bases and 8 bases respectively, with 13 bases between them. Full variable domain (remainder filled in from reference TRBV5-8 and TRBJ1-5): EAGVTQSPTHLIKTRGQQATLRCSPISGHTSVYWYQQALGLGLQFLLWYDEGEERNRGNFPPRFSGRQFPNYSSELNVNALELEDSALYLCASSRGGVEPQHFGDGTRLSIL.

This chain uses TRBV10-3 with TRBJ1-2; D possibly corresponds to TRBD1 (6 bases). The CDR3 has 14 amino acids. CDR1 and CDR2 from the germline V gene are ENHRY and SYGVKD. V lost 8 bases, J lost 4 bases, and 17 bases lay in between. DNA of the CDR3: TGTGCCATCCTCGACGACAGGCTCGGCTATGGCTACACCTTC. Residues: CAILDDRLGYGYTF.

The chain recombines TRBV2 with TRBJ1-5; tentative D call: TRBD1 (6 bases). The V and J ends lost 7 bases and 4 bases respectively, with 17 bases between them. Per germline, CDR1 SNHLY and CDR2 FYNNEI. This CDR3 is 15 amino acids long. The CDR3 here is CASTPPRGANQPQHF. In DNA, the CDR3 is TGTGCCAGCACCCCACCTCGGGGGGCGAATCAGCCCCAGCATTTT.

The chain uses TRBV18 and TRBJ2-7, with D possibly matching TRBD2 (5 bases). The CDR3 has 16 amino acids. The V end was cut by 3 bases, the J end by 1 base, with 16 bases between. Germline lookup yields CDR1 KGHSH and CDR2 LQKENI. The CDR3 here is CASSPKSGIQSYEQYF. CDR3 bases: TGTGCCAGCTCACCCAAGTCCGGGATCCAATCCTACGAGCAGTACTTC.

This sequence joins TRBV4-3 and TRBJ1-1; 8 nucleotides match TRBD1. J lost 11 bases, V lost 4 bases, and 12 bases had no gene match. This CDR3 is built from 14 residues. Per the germline V gene, CDR1 is LGHNA and CDR2 is YSLEER. CDR3 protein: CASSPDLGTGRAFF. The CDR3 DNA follows: TGCGCCAGCAGCCCCGATCTTGGGACAGGACGGGCTTTCTTT.

The chain has TRBV9 and TRBJ2-5; 9 bases line up with TRBD2. The V gene's germline CDR1 is SGDLS and CDR2 YYNGEE. V lost 6 bases and J lost 2; bases outside the gene matches: 8. This CDR3 has 15 amino acids. The CDR3: CASTPGSGGQETQYF. The CDR3 region has the DNA TGTGCCAGCACCCCGGGGAGCGGGGGGCAAGAGACCCAGTACTTC.

The V gene is TRBV25-1, the J gene TRBJ1-6; D is undetermined. Germline V gene sequence: CDR1 MGHDK, CDR2 SYGVNS. V lost 3 bases to trimming and J lost 11 bases, with 20 bases between them. The CDR3 spans 16 residues. CDR3 protein: CASSDPYPTSMPPLHF. The CDR3 DNA reads as TGTGCCAGCAGTGACCCCTATCCAACCTCTATGCCACCCCTCCACTTT.

V gene TRBV6-5 combines with J gene TRBJ2-7; D gene unclear. V dropped 2 bases and J dropped 6 bases, with 11 bases sitting between them. The CDR3 has 13 residues. Germline-derived CDR1 and CDR2 are MNHEY and SVGAGI. CDR3 loop: CASSYEPPGEQYF. The CDR3 DNA sequence: TGTGCCAGCAGTTACGAACCCCCGGGCGAGCAGTACTTC.

The J gene is TRBJ2-7, the V gene TRBV10-2; perhaps TRBD1 as D (5 bases). V was clipped by 5 bases and J by 0 bases, with 11 bases between them. CDR1 is WSHSY, CDR2 SAAADI, per germline. The CDR3 is made up of 14 amino acids. The CDR3 is CASSRQRSSYEQYF. The CDR3 bases are TGCGCCAGCAGTAGACAGAGGAGCTCCTACGAGCAGTACTTC.

This sequence joins TRBV5-6 and TRBJ2-5; 9 bases line up with TRBD2. V gave up 3 bases and J gave up 4 bases; unmatched junction bases: 7. Looked up from germline, CDR1 is SGHDT and CDR2 is YYEEEE. The CDR3 is 15 amino acids. CDR3 protein: CASSSAGGGGETQYF. The CDR3 nucleotides are TGTGCCAGCAGCTCAGCGGGGGGAGGGGGAGAGACCCAGTACTTC.

This chain uses TRBV7-6 with TRBJ2-2, with 9 bases matching TRBD1. The J segment lost 5 bases and the V segment lost 4 bases, leaving 5 bases of the junction unmatched. Germline V gene sequence: CDR1 SGHVS, CDR2 FNYEAQ. CDR3 length equals 15 residues. CDR3 nucleotide sequence: TGTGCCAGCAGCTCTGGGACAGGGAGTACCGGGGAGCTGTTTTTT. It codes for CASSSGTGSTGELFF.

The V call is TRBV6-1, the J call TRBJ2-1; 10 positions agree with TRBD2. The CDR3 length is 17 residues. J was trimmed by 7 bases and V by 0 bases; bases with no gene match: 9. Germline CDR1 is MNHNS and CDR2 is SASEGT. CDR3 nucleotides: TGTGCCAGCAGTGAAGCGCTTCCGAGCGGGGGGGGGAATGAGCAGTTCTTC. It translates to CASSEALPSGGGNEQFF.

The gene calls are TRBV9 and TRBJ2-5; D is possibly TRBD2 (6 bases). Trimming cost V 4 bases and J 4 bases, with 17 bases left between them. CDR1 and CDR2 from the germline V gene are SGDLS and YYNGEE. The CDR3 runs 15 residues. CDR3 nucleotides: TGTGCCAGCAGCTATTCCGGGGGTCTATCAGAGACCCAGTACTTC. Residues: CASSYSGGLSETQYF.

In its sample, this clone was seen a few times. V and J are TRBV6-1 and TRBJ2-7; a weak D match, TRBD2 (7 bases). Germline CDR1 MNHNS, CDR2 SASEGT. This CDR3 has 13 amino acids. The V and J ends lost 9 bases and 5 bases respectively, with 17 bases between them. The CDR3 DNA reads as TGTGCCAGTAGTTCGGGGGGCATCAACGAGCAGTACTTC. This codes for CASSSGGINEQYF.

The chain couples TRBV7-3 to TRBJ2-3; 8 bases are shared with TRBD2. The germline V gene has CDR1 SGHTA and CDR2 FQGTGA. Losses at the gene ends were 6 bases for V and 4 bases for J; bases not matched to a gene: 3. This CDR3 is 13 amino acids long. The CDR3 loop reads CASRSGGSDTQYF. CDR3 coding DNA: TGTGCCAGCAGGTCGGGGGGGTCAGATACGCAGTATTTT.

This clone was seen only once. V usage is TRBV13 and J usage is TRBJ2-7; 12 nucleotides agree with TRBD2. There are 16 residues in the CDR3. CDR1 and CDR2 (germline): PRHDT, FYEKMQ (reference sequence). V lost 5 bases to trimming and J lost 2 bases; unmatched junction nucleotides: 7. Here the CDR3 reads CASSRTTSGGPYEQYF. The CDR3 nucleotides are TGTGCCAGCAGCCGAACGACTAGCGGGGGCCCCTACGAGCAGTACTTC.

The chain combines TRBV18 with TRBJ1-5; 9 nucleotides agree with TRBD1. Looked up from germline, CDR1 is KGHSH and CDR2 is LQKENI. The CDR3 covers 14 residues. V gave up 2 bases and J gave up 4 bases; unmatched junction bases: 0. CDR3 sequence: CASSPGTGNQPQHF. As DNA, the CDR3 is TGTGCCAGCTCACCAGGGACAGGGAATCAGCCCCAGCATTTT. The entire variable domain, with the rest obtained from reference TRBV18 and TRBJ1-5, is as follows: NAGVMQNPRHLVRRRGQEARLRCSPMKGHSHVYWYRQLPEEGLKFMVYLQKENIIDESGMPKERFSAEFPKEGPSILRIQQVVRGDSAAYFCASSPGTGNQPQHFGDGTRLSIL.

The gene calls are TRBV6-1 and TRBJ1-5; weak D call: TRBD1 (5 bases). Germline V CDR1 and CDR2: MNHNS, SASEGT. This CDR3 has 15 residues. The germline V and J ends were trimmed by 6 bases and 6 bases, with 18 bases remaining between them. The CDR3 spells CASRSMQGMFQPQHF. The CDR3 bases are TGTGCCAGCAGAAGCATGCAGGGCATGTTTCAGCCCCAGCATTTT.